Listed below are T cell receptor beta chains from one sample, sequenced in a study of blood T cell repertoires in COVID-19. The repertoire was sequenced with immunoSEQ multiplex PCR; TCRdb's copy has only in-frame clones and lacks some. The sample lists over 75,000 clones; around 82% were seen once. Sequencing was carried out using peripheral blood. These receptors were taken from a man aged 50 to 60 who had recovered from COVID-19. Each CDR3 is given with its conserved first and last residue.

v_call	j_call	cdr3_aa
TRBV15	TRBJ2-7	CATSISGRNYEQYF
TRBV7-9	TRBJ1-5	CASSSPGQGVSQPQHF
TRBV29-1	TRBJ2-1	CSVGDPGLAANEQFF
TRBV27	TRBJ1-5	CASSSVARGPNQPQHF
TRBV19	TRBJ2-3	CASNDPGGTDTQYF
TRBV6-2/TRBV6-3	TRBJ2-1	CASSFRQGAGEQFF
TRBV5-1	TRBJ2-1	CASSFGLNNEQFF
TRBV7-2	TRBJ2-1	CASSLGQGVLAGQFF
TRBV29-1	TRBJ1-2	CSVMTGGYGYTF
TRBV30	TRBJ1-3	CAWSMGLSGNTIYF
TRBV5-3	TRBJ2-7	CARSRAPNRSDPEQYF
TRBV2	TRBJ1-5	CASSERGSNQPQHF
TRBV30	TRBJ1-1	CAWSADSEAFF
TRBV27	TRBJ1-6	CASSLTVLGSSPLHF
TRBV7-2	TRBJ2-1	CASSFSSGSNGQFF
TRBV5-1	TRBJ2-7	CASSPPHFRGQGDEQYF
TRBV18	TRBJ1-4	CASSPRGGHATNEKLFF
TRBV12-3/TRBV12-4	TRBJ1-2	CASSLGTVYGYTF
TRBV10-3	TRBJ2-3	CAIKHLSSDTQYF
TRBV3-1/TRBV3-2	TRBJ1-2	CASSQDYRGQWWSNYGYTF
TRBV12-3/TRBV12-4	TRBJ1-1	CASRGTGVTEAFF
TRBV4-2	TRBJ1-1	CASSQGQVGTEAFF
TRBV6-5	TRBJ1-6	CASSLTVNYNSPLHF
TRBV19	TRBJ1-5	CATSHGRGGNQPQHF
TRBV18	TRBJ2-5	CASSPKDSRRETQYF
TRBV7-9	TRBJ2-3	CASRSLGGVGTDTQYF
TRBV6-6	TRBJ2-7	CASSPGGLALRAYEQYF
TRBV10-1	TRBJ2-3	CASSGGDTYTDTQYF
TRBV6-1	TRBJ1-1	CASSLRDTRAFF
TRBV28	TRBJ2-5	CASRPFDLGDLRETQYF
TRBV7-9	TRBJ1-2	CASSQEGVHGYTF
TRBV11-2	TRBJ2-7	CAVQGRGSYEQYF
TRBV11-2	TRBJ1-6	CASSPRQTYNSPLHF
TRBV4-3	TRBJ2-1	CASSQDGLALAYNEQFF
TRBV7-8	TRBJ2-2	CASSAVRTGELFF
TRBV27	TRBJ2-7	CASSPTGGEQYF
TRBV10-3	TRBJ2-3	CAISPGQNTDTQYF
TRBV2	TRBJ1-2	CASRPGQGTYGYTF
TRBV6-5	TRBJ2-2	CASSPSGGATGELFF
TRBV10-3	TRBJ1-5	CAISGVNQPQHF
TRBV19	TRBJ1-4	CASKGTGQEKLFF
TRBV7-8	TRBJ1-1	CASSLGRGGTEAFF
TRBV27	TRBJ1-2	CASSSQPTGGFYGYTF
TRBV2	TRBJ2-5	CASSPTGLAGVQETQYF
TRBV5-5	TRBJ2-7	CASSLGPGSYEQYF
TRBV9	TRBJ2-7	CASSVGGLMGYEQYF
TRBV2	TRBJ1-2	CASQGQGSYGYTF
TRBV2	TRBJ1-1	CASSIGGTEAFF
TRBV4-3	TRBJ2-3	CASSPDTRTDTQYF
TRBV5-5	TRBJ2-6	CASSPYSNSGANVLTF
TRBV6-6	TRBJ2-7	CASSYPDQGGEQYF